The 24 T cell receptor beta chains presented below share a single source sample, sequenced in a study of blood T cell repertoires in COVID-19 (dated by TCRdb to 2020 to 2022). Library preparation employed the immunoSEQ multiplex PCR assay. TCRdb obtained this table from immuneACCESS and retained in-frame rearrangements with V and J assigned. These tables miss some clones; where compared with another copy, unresolved V genes account for less than half of the shortfall, and the remainder is unexplained. For this sample the table gives about 150,000 clones, of which about nine tenths were detected only once. Of the sample, about 6% is held by the ten largest clones. The material sequenced was peripheral blood. The receptor source for this set is an elderly man with acute or convalescent COVID-19.

In its sample, this clone was seen a few times. The rearrangement joins TRBV5-1 to TRBJ1-2; D is uncertain. Trimming cost V 3 bases and J 8 bases, with 14 bases left between them. Germline lookup yields CDR1 SGHRS and CDR2 YFSETQ. The CDR3 length is 13 residues. The CDR3 loop is CASSSGIRRGYTF. CDR3 coding DNA: TGCGCCAGCAGCTCCGGGATAAGAAGAGGCTACACCTTC.

The rearrangement links TRBV7-2 to TRBJ2-5; TRBD1 matches at 8 bases. Losses at the gene ends were 1 base for V and 5 bases for J; bases not matched to a gene: 3. CDR1 SGHTA and CDR2 FQGNSA come from the germline V gene. There are 14 residues in the CDR3. This CDR3 reads CASSLGTGSETQYF. CDR3 coding DNA: TGTGCCAGCAGCTTAGGGACAGGGTCGGAGACCCAGTACTTC.

This clone appeared once. The CDR3 DNA is TGTGCCAGCAGCCAGGGTTGGGAGGCCCATTCACCCCTCCACTTT. Translated, it gives CASSQGWEAHSPLHF. The chain joins TRBV6-5 to TRBJ1-6; possible D gene TRBD1, 5 bases. CDR1 MNHEY and CDR2 SVGAGI come from the germline V gene. The CDR3 is 15 amino acids. The V end was cut by 6 bases, the J end by 8 bases, with 17 bases between.

This rearrangement joins TRBV30 to TRBJ2-2; tentative D call: TRBD2 (6 bases). Germline V lookup: CDR1 GTSNPN, CDR2 SVGIG (reference sequence). Trimming cost V 3 bases and J 5 bases, with 16 bases left between them. The CDR3 totals 15 residues. DNA for the CDR3: TGTGCCTGGAGGCCACCCGGACTATTAACCGGGGAGCTGTTTTTT. As protein: CAWRPPGLLTGELFF.

The rearrangement uses TRBV5-4 and TRBJ2-7; 10 bases are shared with TRBD2. CDR3 length: 14 residues. Germline-derived CDR1 and CDR2 are SGHNT and YYREEE (reference sequence). V lost 4 bases to trimming and J lost 7 bases; unmatched junction nucleotides: 8. CDR3 sequence reads: CASSPSGRRDEQYF. The CDR3 DNA is TGTGCCAGCAGCCCTAGCGGGAGACGGGATGAGCAGTACTTC.

In this sample, this clone turned up a few times. This chain links TRBV28 with TRBJ2-7; D remains ambiguous. The CDR3 sequence is 13 residues long. Trimming took off 4 bases at V and 0 bases at J, with 7 bases between the two ends. CDR1 and CDR2 from the germline V gene are MDHEN and SYDVKM. CDR3 residues: CASSYPDSYEQYF. The CDR3 DNA reads as TGTGCCAGCAGTTATCCAGACTCCTACGAGCAGTACTTC.

For the CDR3, the DNA is TGTGCCAGCAGCAGGGAGGCCGGGAACACTGAAGCTTTCTTT. This sequence encodes CASSREAGNTEAFF. The chain recombines TRBV5-4 with TRBJ1-1, with D unclear. The ends were cut back, 4 bases at V and 1 base at J, with 11 bases in the middle. The length of the CDR3 is 14 residues. Germline CDR1 and CDR2: SGHNT and YYREEE (reference sequence). Full variable domain (missing parts from reference TRBV5-4 and TRBJ1-1): ETGVTQSPTHLIKTRGQQVTLRCSSQSGHNTVSWYQQALGQGPQFIFQYYREEENGRGNFPPRFSGLQFPNYSSELNVNALELDDSALYLCASSREAGNTEAFFGQGTRLTVV.

The genes are TRBV29-1 and TRBJ2-1; TRBD2 matches 8 bases. Germline V gene lookup returns CDR1 SQVTM and CDR2 ANQGSEA. V shed 5 bases, J shed 6 bases, and the junction held 6 bases outside the gene matches. The CDR3 runs 13 residues. CDR3 residues: CSVSRGGSNEQFF. The CDR3, as DNA: TGCAGCGTTTCCCGGGGGGGGAGCAATGAGCAGTTCTTC.

The V call is TRBV5-4, the J call TRBJ2-1, with 7 positions matching TRBD1. CDR3 length: 15 residues. Germline CDR1 and CDR2: SGHNT and YYREEE (reference sequence). The J segment lost 4 bases and the V segment lost 5 bases, leaving 9 bases of the junction unmatched. The chain's CDR3 is CASRTTGTDYNEQFF. The CDR3 coding sequence is TGTGCCAGCAGAACAACCGGGACAGATTACAATGAGCAGTTCTTC.

The CDR3 protein is CASSRLRGNPEGYTF. DNA for the CDR3: TGCGCCAGCAGCAGACTCAGGGGTAATCCGGAGGGCTACACCTTC. The V and J genes are TRBV4-1 and TRBJ1-2, with D maybe TRBD1 (6 bases). Germline CDR1 is MGHRA and CDR2 is YSYEKL. Trimming stripped 5 bases from V and 8 bases from J, with 21 bases between. The CDR3 runs 15 residues.

J is TRBJ2-1 and V is TRBV19; 8 positions match TRBD2. The germline V gene has CDR1 LNHDA and CDR2 SQIVND (reference sequence). This CDR3 comprises 15 residues. Trimming cost V 1 base and J 7 bases; bases outside gene matches: 6. The CDR3 is CASSIVAGGGNEQFF. The CDR3, as DNA: TGTGCCAGTAGTATAGTTGCGGGGGGTGGGAATGAGCAGTTCTTC.

The CDR3 DNA reads as TGTGCCAGCAGTGCCGGAGGTGGGCCTGAAAAACTGTTTTTT. As protein: CASSAGGGPEKLFF. This chain connects TRBV28 to TRBJ1-4; D is ambiguous. This CDR3 contains 14 residues. The germline V gene encodes CDR1 MDHEN and CDR2 SYDVKM. V was cut by 5 bases and J by 7 bases, with 14 bases left in between.

The chain carries TRBV28 and TRBJ2-2; 12 bases agree with TRBD1. Trimming cost V 6 bases and J 1 base; bases outside gene matches: 3. Germline V gives CDR1 MDHEN, CDR2 SYDVKM. This CDR3 contains 16 residues. CDR3 protein: CASRGTGGRNTGELFF. The CDR3 region has the DNA TGTGCCAGCAGGGGGACAGGGGGCAGGAACACCGGGGAGCTGTTTTTT.

The CDR3 region is CASSATQGAQQYF. CDR3 in DNA: TGTGCCAGCAGCGCCACCCAGGGGGCGCAGCAGTACTTC. J is TRBJ2-7 and V is TRBV7-6, with 8 bases lining up with TRBD1. Per the germline V gene, CDR1 is SGHVS and CDR2 is FNYEAQ. Unmatched junction bases numbered 8, after V lost 5 bases and J lost 8 bases. The CDR3 is 13 amino acids.

The V gene is TRBV5-8, the J gene TRBJ2-7; 10 bases match TRBD1. Looked up from germline, CDR1 is SGHTS and CDR2 is YDEGEE. This CDR3 is 15 amino acids long. Trimming removed 3 bases from V and 6 bases from J; junction bases left unmatched: 9. CDR3 bases: TGTGCCAGCAGCTCCACCGGGACAGGGGTAGGCGAGCAGTACTTC. Amino acids: CASSSTGTGVGEQYF.

V gene TRBV7-2 combines with J gene TRBJ2-2; 9 bases agree with TRBD1. V lost 1 base, J lost 8 bases, and 5 bases stayed unmatched. The CDR3 spans 15 residues. Germline loops: CDR1 SGHTA, CDR2 FQGNSA. As DNA, the CDR3 is TGTGCCAGCAGCTTAGGGGGACAGGGTAAAGGGGAGCTGTTTTTT. Its translation: CASSLGGQGKGELFF.

The CDR3 DNA reads TGCAGCGTTGGGTCTAGCGGGACCCCCCAAGGGCAGTTCTTC. Translating gives CSVGSSGTPQGQFF. The rearrangement joins TRBV29-1 to TRBJ2-1, with 9 bases matching TRBD2. Germline V gene data show CDR1 as SQVTM and CDR2 as ANQGSEA. This CDR3 has 14 residues. V lost 4 bases and J lost 12; bases outside the gene matches: 13.

This clone was seen more than once but under ten times. Distinct nucleotide sequences in the sample also encode this CDR3. The V gene is TRBV9, the J gene TRBJ2-3, with 8 bases lining up with TRBD2. With V trimmed by 3 bases and J by 2 bases, 5 bases remained unmatched. The germline V gene encodes CDR1 SGDLS and CDR2 YYNGEE. The CDR3 consists of 15 residues. DNA of the CDR3: TGTGCCAGCAGCGCTACTAGCGGTTTCACAGATACGCAGTATTTT. Encoded protein: CASSATSGFTDTQYF.

The J gene is TRBJ1-3, the V gene TRBV28, with a weak D call TRBD1 (6 bases). Germline V CDR1 and CDR2: MDHEN, SYDVKM. CDR3 size: 16 residues. The germline V and J ends were trimmed by 7 bases and 0 bases, with 16 bases remaining between them. The CDR3 spells CASKDSRGYSGNTIYF. CDR3 DNA: TGTGCCAGCAAGGACAGTCGCGGCTACTCTGGAAACACCATATATTTT.

This chain uses TRBV19 with TRBJ2-4; 9 nucleotides align to TRBD1. This CDR3 region has 15 residues. Germline loops: CDR1 LNHDA, CDR2 SQIVND (reference sequence). V lost 4 bases, J lost 8 bases, and 9 bases stayed unmatched. This CDR3 is CASSTLGQGPDIQYF. For the CDR3, the DNA is TGTGCCAGTAGTACTTTGGGACAGGGACCGGACATTCAGTACTTC.

This clone was picked up a small number of times. This sequence joins TRBV7-2 and TRBJ1-1, with D hard to call. Germline V gene sequence: CDR1 SGHTA, CDR2 FQGNSA. The CDR3 loop spans 14 amino acids. The V gene lost 1 base and the J gene lost 4 bases, with 10 bases spanning the gap. The CDR3 DNA sequence: TGTGCCAGCAGCTTAGGGACTCAAGTCACTGAAGCTTTCTTT. It encodes CASSLGTQVTEAFF.

This clone was seen just once. The chain uses TRBV3-1 (or the pseudogene TRBV3-2) and TRBJ1-1; D is ambiguous. The germline V and J ends were trimmed by 0 bases and 1 base, with 6 bases remaining between them. CDR1 LGHDT and CDR2 YNNKEL come from the germline V gene (reference sequence). This CDR3 spans 14 amino acids. In DNA form, the CDR3 reads TGTGCCAGCAGCCAAGATGGCGGGAACACTGAAGCTTTCTTT. The encoded protein is CASSQDGGNTEAFF.

The CDR3 nucleotides are TGTGCCTGGGGAGGGATGACAGGGAGACGCAATGAGCAGTTCTTC. This encodes CAWGGMTGRRNEQFF. The rearrangement uses TRBV30 and TRBJ2-1, with D tentatively TRBD1 (7 bases). The CDR3 has 15 amino acids. The germline CDR1 and CDR2 sequences are GTSNPN and SVGIG (reference sequence). V dropped 5 bases and J dropped 6 bases, with 20 bases sitting between them.

The chain joins TRBV6-5 to TRBJ2-1; TRBD2 matches 7 bases. Germline assignment: CDR1 MNHEY and CDR2 SVGAGI. Trimming at V came to 7 bases and at J to 6 bases, leaving 12 bases not matched to a gene. The CDR3 has 15 amino acids. CDR3 amino acids: CASKRVSGTPNEQFF. CDR3 sequence (DNA): TGTGCCAGCAAACGGGTCAGCGGGACTCCCAATGAGCAGTTCTTC.